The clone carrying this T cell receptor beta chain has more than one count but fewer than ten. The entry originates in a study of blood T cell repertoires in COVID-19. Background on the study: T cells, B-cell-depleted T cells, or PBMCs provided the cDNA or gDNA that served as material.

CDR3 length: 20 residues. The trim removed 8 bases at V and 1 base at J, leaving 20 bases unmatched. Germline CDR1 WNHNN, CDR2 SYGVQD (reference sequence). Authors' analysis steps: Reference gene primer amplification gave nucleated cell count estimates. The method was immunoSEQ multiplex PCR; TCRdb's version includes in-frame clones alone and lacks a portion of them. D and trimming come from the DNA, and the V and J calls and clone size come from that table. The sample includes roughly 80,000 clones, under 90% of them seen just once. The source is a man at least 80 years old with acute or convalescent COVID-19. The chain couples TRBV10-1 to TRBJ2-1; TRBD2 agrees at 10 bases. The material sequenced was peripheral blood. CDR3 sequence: CASRPAGLAGERESYNEQFF. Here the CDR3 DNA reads TGCGCCAGCCGACCCGCGGGGCTAGCGGGAGAGAGAGAGTCCTACAATGAGCAGTTCTTC.